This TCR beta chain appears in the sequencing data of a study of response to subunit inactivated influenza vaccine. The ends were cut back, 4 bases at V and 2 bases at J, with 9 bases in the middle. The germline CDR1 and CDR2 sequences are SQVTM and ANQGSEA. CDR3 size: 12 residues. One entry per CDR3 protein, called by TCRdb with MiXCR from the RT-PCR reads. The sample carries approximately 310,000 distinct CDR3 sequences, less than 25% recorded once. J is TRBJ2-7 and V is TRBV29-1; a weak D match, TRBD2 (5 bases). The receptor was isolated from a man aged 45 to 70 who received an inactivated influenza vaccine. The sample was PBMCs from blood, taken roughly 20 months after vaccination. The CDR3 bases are TGCAGCGTTGCGGGAAATCCCTACGAGCAGTACTTC. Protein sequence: CSVAGNPYEQYF.